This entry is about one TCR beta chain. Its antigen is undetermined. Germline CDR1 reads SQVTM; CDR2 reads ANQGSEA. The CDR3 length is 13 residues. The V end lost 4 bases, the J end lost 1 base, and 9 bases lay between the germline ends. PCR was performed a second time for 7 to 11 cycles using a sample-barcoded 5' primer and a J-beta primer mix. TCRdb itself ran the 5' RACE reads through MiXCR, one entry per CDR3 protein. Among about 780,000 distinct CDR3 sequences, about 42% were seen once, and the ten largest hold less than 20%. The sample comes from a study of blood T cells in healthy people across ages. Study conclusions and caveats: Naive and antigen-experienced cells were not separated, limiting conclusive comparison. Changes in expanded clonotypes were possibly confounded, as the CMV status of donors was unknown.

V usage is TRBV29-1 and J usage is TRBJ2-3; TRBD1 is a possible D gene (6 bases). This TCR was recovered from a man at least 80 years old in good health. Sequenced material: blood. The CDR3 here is CSVARQGTDTQYF. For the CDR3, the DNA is TGCAGCGTTGCGAGACAGGGCACAGATACGCAGTATTTT.